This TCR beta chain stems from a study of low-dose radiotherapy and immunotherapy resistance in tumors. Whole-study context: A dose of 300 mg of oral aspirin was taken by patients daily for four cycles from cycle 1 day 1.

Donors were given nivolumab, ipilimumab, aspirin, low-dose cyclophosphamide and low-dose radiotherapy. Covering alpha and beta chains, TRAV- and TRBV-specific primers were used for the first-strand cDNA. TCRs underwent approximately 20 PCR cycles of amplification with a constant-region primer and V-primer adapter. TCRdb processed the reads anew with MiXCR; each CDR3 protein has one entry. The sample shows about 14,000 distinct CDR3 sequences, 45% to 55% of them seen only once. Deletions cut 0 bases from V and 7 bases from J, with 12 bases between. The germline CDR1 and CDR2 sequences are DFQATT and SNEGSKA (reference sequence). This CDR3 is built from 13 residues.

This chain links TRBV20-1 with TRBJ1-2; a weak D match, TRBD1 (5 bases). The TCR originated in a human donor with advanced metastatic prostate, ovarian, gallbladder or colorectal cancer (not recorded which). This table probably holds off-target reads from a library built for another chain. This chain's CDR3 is CSARDMGRGGYTF. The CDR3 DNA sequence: TGCAGTGCTAGAGATATGGGGCGCGGTGGCTACACCTTC.